A single sample is the source of the 22 T cell receptor beta chains below, sequenced in a study of T cell responses to AZD1222 COVID-19 vaccine. The protocol was immunoSEQ multiplex PCR, while the TCRdb copy is restricted to in-frame clones and leaves out a portion. This sample has about 150,000 clones; about 89% occur once, and the top ten carry 5.1%. Sample: peripheral blood, taken on day 0 of AZD1222 vaccination. Every receptor here comes from an adult in good health.

The gene calls are TRBV5-1 and TRBJ2-3, with D unresolved. This CDR3 is 17 amino acids long. Germline CDR1 and CDR2: SGHRS and YFSETQ. V dropped 1 base and J dropped 0 bases, with 15 bases sitting between them. The CDR3 spells CASSLRRPHFSTDTQYF. The CDR3 DNA sequence: TGCGCCAGCAGCTTGAGGAGACCCCATTTTAGCACAGATACGCAGTATTTT.

V gene TRBV11-3 combines with J gene TRBJ2-2; D perhaps matches TRBD2 (6 bases). The V and J ends lost 5 bases and 5 bases respectively, with 6 bases between them. CDR1 and CDR2 (germline): SGHNT, YENEEA. This CDR3 spans 12 amino acids. CDR3 protein: CASSRGTGELFF. CDR3 in DNA: TGTGCCAGCAGCCGGGGGACCGGGGAGCTGTTTTTT. Complete variable domain (other parts from reference TRBV11-3 and TRBJ2-2): EAGVVQSPRYKIIEKKQPVAFWCNPISGHNTLYWYLQNLGQGPELLIRYENEEAVDDSQLPKDRFSAERLKGVDSTLKIQPAELGDSAVYLCASSRGTGELFFGEGSRLTVL.

This clone is a singleton in its sample. The V call is TRBV12-3 or TRBV12-4, the J call TRBJ2-2, with D possibly being TRBD1 (6 bases). Trimming stripped 11 bases from V and 3 bases from J, with 13 bases between. The CDR3 sequence is 13 residues long. DNA of the CDR3: TGTGCCGCGGGCAGGGGAGACACCGGGGAGCTGTTTTTT. Translated, it gives CAAGRGDTGELFF.

For the CDR3, the DNA is TGTGCCATCAGTGAGGACATCTTCCAGCCCCAGCATTTT. This encodes CAISEDIFQPQHF. The chain couples TRBV10-3 to TRBJ1-5; no clear D. The V end lost 2 bases, the J end lost 7 bases, and 9 bases lay between the germline ends. CDR1 and CDR2 (germline): ENHRY, SYGVKD. The CDR3 consists of 13 residues.

The V gene is TRBV11-3, the J gene TRBJ1-1, with D uncertain. The V and J ends lost 1 base and 4 bases respectively, with 1 base between them. Germline-derived CDR1 and CDR2 are SGHNT and YENEEA. The CDR3 consists of 11 residues. In DNA form, the CDR3 reads TGTGCCAGCAGCTTAGCCACTGAAGCTTTCTTT. Its protein product is CASSLATEAFF.

The V call is TRBV6-5, the J call TRBJ2-7, with D maybe TRBD1 (6 bases). V was trimmed by 9 bases and J by 2 bases, leaving 14 bases between them. CDR1 and CDR2 (germline): MNHEY, SVGAGI. This CDR3 contains 13 residues. The CDR3 loop reads CASWPGQAYEQYF. CDR3 in DNA: TGTGCCAGTTGGCCGGGACAAGCCTACGAGCAGTACTTC.

The rearrangement uses TRBV2 and TRBJ2-7, with TRBD1 identical over 10 bases. Germline lookup yields CDR1 SNHLY and CDR2 FYNNEI. This CDR3 region has 14 residues. V lost 0 bases, J lost 6 bases, and 2 bases stayed unmatched. The chain's CDR3 is CASSEARTGGEQYF. For the CDR3, the DNA is TGTGCCAGCAGTGAAGCCCGGACAGGGGGCGAGCAGTACTTC.

The chain employs TRBV18 and TRBJ2-2; TRBD2 aligns across 11 bases. The CDR3 has 17 amino acids. Germline lookup yields CDR1 KGHSH and CDR2 LQKENI. Losses at the gene ends were 4 bases for V and 0 bases for J; bases not matched to a gene: 4. Here the CDR3 DNA reads TGTGCCAGCTCACGGACTAGCGGGCCAGCGAACACCGGGGAGCTGTTTTTT. Amino acid sequence: CASSRTSGPANTGELFF.

The V call is TRBV5-1, the J call TRBJ1-4; D might be TRBD1 (5 bases). Trimming cost V 0 bases and J 5 bases, with 11 bases left between them. CDR1 SGHRS and CDR2 YFSETQ come from the germline V gene. This CDR3 region has 15 residues. The CDR3 protein is CASSLARGANEKLFF. The CDR3 coding sequence is TGCGCCAGCAGCTTGGCGCGGGGCGCAAATGAAAAACTGTTTTTT.

This chain joins TRBV4-3 and TRBJ2-3; TRBD2 matches 7 bases. The V and J ends lost 6 bases and 1 base, in that order; junction bases with no gene match: 7. The germline gives CDR1 LGHNA, CDR2 YSLEER. There are 15 residues in the CDR3. The CDR3 reads CASRPGLAGTDTQYF. The CDR3 nucleotides read TGCGCCAGCAGACCGGGGCTAGCGGGCACAGATACGCAGTATTTT.

The V and J genes are TRBV7-9 and TRBJ1-1; D not certain. The germline CDR1 and CDR2 sequences are SEHNR and FQNEAQ (reference sequence). Trimming shortened V by 5 bases and J by 0 bases, and 10 bases separated the two germline ends. The CDR3 contains 14 residues. CDR3 nucleotide sequence: TGTGCCAGCAGCGCGTACCTCATGAACACTGAAGCTTTCTTT. It specifies CASSAYLMNTEAFF.

As DNA, the CDR3 is TGTGCCAGCAGGGGGTTAAAGCCCCAGCATTTT. Protein: CASRGLKPQHF. V gene TRBV27 combines with J gene TRBJ1-5; no clear D gene. This CDR3 is 11 amino acids long. V dropped 6 bases and J dropped 8 bases, with 8 bases sitting between them. Germline CDR1 MNHEY, CDR2 SMNVEV (reference sequence).

The V call is TRBV7-9, the J call TRBJ1-3; possibly TRBD1 for D (5 bases). Trimming shortened V by 5 bases and J by 1 base, and 9 bases separated the two germline ends. The CDR3 covers 14 residues. Germline loops: CDR1 SEHNR, CDR2 FQNEAQ (reference sequence). Here the CDR3 reads CASSREGSGNTIYF. The CDR3 coding sequence is TGTGCCAGCAGCCGGGAGGGGTCTGGAAACACCATATATTTT.

This clone was recorded only once. The chain is built from TRBV4-1 and TRBJ2-5, with D hard to call. The CDR3 sequence is 15 residues long. The V end lost 1 base, the J end lost 0 bases, and 9 bases lay between the germline ends. The germline V gene has CDR1 MGHRA and CDR2 YSYEKL. CDR3 sequence reads: CASSQGLTDQETQYF. DNA of the CDR3: TGCGCCAGCAGCCAAGGTCTAACGGACCAAGAGACCCAGTACTTC.

V is TRBV12-3 or TRBV12-4 and J is TRBJ1-2; D is ambiguous. The V and J ends lost 1 base and 5 bases respectively, with 5 bases between them. The CDR3 is 12 amino acids. The CDR3 protein is CASSLDGYGYTF. CDR3 bases: TGTGCCAGCAGTTTAGACGGGTATGGCTACACCTTC.

This clone was counted once. This chain uses TRBV19 with TRBJ1-2; 9 bases align to TRBD1. V shed 7 bases, J shed 3 bases, and the junction held 6 bases outside the gene matches. Germline lookup yields CDR1 LNHDA and CDR2 SQIVND (reference sequence). The CDR3 is made up of 14 amino acids. The CDR3 sequence: CASTPRTGDYGYTF. CDR3 DNA sequence: TGTGCCAGTACCCCCCGGACAGGGGACTATGGCTACACCTTC.

This clone was detected once. This CDR3 reads CASSSGLREGAYNEQFF. CDR3 bases: TGTGCCAGCAGTTCCGGGCTCAGAGAAGGGGCCTACAATGAGCAGTTCTTC. V is TRBV3-1 (or the pseudogene TRBV3-2) and J is TRBJ2-1; TRBD1 might be the D (5 bases). CDR1 and CDR2 (germline): LGHDT, YNNKEL (reference sequence). Trimming shortened V by 6 bases and J by 2 bases, and 20 bases separated the two germline ends. The CDR3 is 17 residues long.

The genes are TRBV29-1 and TRBJ2-1; no reliable D call. Trimming took 4 bases from V and 0 from J, leaving 10 bases between them. The CDR3 covers 14 residues. CDR1 and CDR2 from the germline V gene are SQVTM and ANQGSEA. Here the CDR3 DNA reads TGCAGCGTTGCCCGGCTTAGCTCCTACAATGAGCAGTTCTTC. It translates to CSVARLSSYNEQFF.

This chain connects TRBV7-8 to TRBJ2-3, with D possibly matching TRBD2 (6 bases). The V gene lost 5 bases and the J gene lost 2 bases, with 11 bases spanning the gap. Germline CDR1 and CDR2: SGHVS and FQNEAQ. The CDR3 is made up of 14 amino acids. The DNA of the CDR3 is TGTGCCAGCAGCCGGGACTGGTACACAGATACGCAGTATTTT. Its translation: CASSRDWYTDTQYF. The variable domain in full, with the rest retrieved from reference TRBV7-8 and TRBJ2-3, is GAGVSQSPRYKVAKRGQDVALRCDPISGHVSLFWYQQALGQGPEFLTYFQNEAQLDKSGLPSDRFFAERPEGSVSTLKIQRTQQEDSAVYLCASSRDWYTDTQYFGPGTRLTVL.

The chain combines TRBV4-2 with TRBJ2-7; 10 bases are shared with TRBD2. The CDR3 contains 17 residues. The germline gives CDR1 LGHNA, CDR2 YNFKEQ. Unmatched junction bases numbered 8, after V lost 0 bases and J lost 3 bases. The CDR3 loop is CASSQEPDSSGSYEQYF. CDR3 DNA: TGTGCCAGCAGCCAAGAACCGGATTCTAGCGGGAGCTACGAGCAGTACTTC.

The chain has TRBV6-5 and TRBJ1-2; possibly TRBD1 for D (6 bases). Germline-derived CDR1 and CDR2 are MNHEY and SVGAGI. The CDR3 loop spans 15 amino acids. V was pared by 9 bases and J by 0 bases, with 17 bases between. The CDR3 DNA sequence: TGTGCCAGTAGGGGGGGCGGTACCTCTAACTATGGCTACACCTTC. Protein sequence: CASRGGGTSNYGYTF.

The rearrangement uses TRBV28 and TRBJ1-1; D not certain. Germline-derived CDR1 and CDR2 are MDHEN and SYDVKM. Trimming removed 3 bases from V and 6 bases from J, with 11 bases in between. This CDR3 comprises 13 residues. The CDR3 spells CASSFPNRPEAFF. The CDR3 DNA reads TGTGCCAGCAGTTTCCCTAACAGACCTGAAGCTTTCTTT.